A single sample gave rise to the 24 T cell receptor beta chains below, sequenced in a study of T cell responses to AZD1222 COVID-19 vaccine. The data were produced by immunoSEQ multiplex PCR, yet TCRdb's version contains in-frame clones alone and is incomplete. Found here are 150,000 to 200,000 clones, around 88% of them singletons; the top ten hold roughly 11%. The sequencing used peripheral blood, collected 28 days after the second AZD1222 dose. The receptor source for this set is an adult who received the AZD1222 COVID-19 vaccine.

The chain is built from TRBV9 and TRBJ1-5, with TRBD1 matching 7 bases. The ends lost 4 bases at V and 3 bases at J; junction bases unmatched: 7. This CDR3 is 15 amino acids long. Germline lookup yields CDR1 SGDLS and CDR2 YYNGEE. CDR3 protein: CASSSGDSHNQPQHF. DNA of the CDR3: TGTGCCAGCAGCTCTGGGGACAGCCACAATCAGCCCCAGCATTTT.

As to this clone: Mismatch with germline at one junction end may stem from a read error. The chain combines TRBV3-1 (or the pseudogene TRBV3-2) with TRBJ1-2; weak D call: TRBD1 (6 bases). Per germline, CDR1 LGHDT and CDR2 YNNKEL (reference sequence). The CDR3 sequence is 14 residues long. The CDR3 is CASSQAAGAYRYTF. CDR3 nucleotides: TGTGCCAGCAGCCAGGCGGCAGGGGCCTATCGCTACACCTTC.

V is TRBV5-1 and J is TRBJ1-3; D perhaps matches TRBD1 (6 bases). Trimming left V 4 bases short and J 1 base short, with 15 bases between. CDR3 length: 16 amino acids. Germline CDR1 SGHRS, CDR2 YFSETQ. CDR3 residues: CASSILQGSSGNTIYF. As DNA, the CDR3 is TGCGCCAGCAGCATCCTACAGGGTTCTTCTGGAAACACCATATATTTT.

This rearrangement joins TRBV5-6 to TRBJ1-2; D might be TRBD1 (6 bases). Per the germline V gene, CDR1 is SGHDT and CDR2 is YYEEEE. V dropped 0 bases and J dropped 5 bases, with 23 bases sitting between them. The CDR3 has 18 residues. CDR3 DNA: TGTGCCAGCAGCTTGGCTGGGGGTGGCCAGGGGCTGGGGTATGGCTACACCTTC. It codes for CASSLAGGGQGLGYGYTF.

This clone was picked up one time. The chain carries TRBV30 and TRBJ2-5; 11 bases line up with TRBD2. The V gene end was trimmed by 8 bases and the J gene end by 1 base; junction bases not matched to a gene: 9. The CDR3 spans 15 residues. Germline CDR1 reads GTSNPN; CDR2 reads SVGIG (reference sequence). CDR3 sequence (DNA): TGTGCCGGGGAGACTAGCGGGGAAACCCAAGAGACCCAGTACTTC. This gives the protein CAGETSGETQETQYF.

This sequence joins TRBV7-8 and TRBJ1-2; no definite D call. CDR1 and CDR2 from the germline V gene are SGHVS and FQNEAQ. This CDR3 comprises 14 residues. V shed 2 bases and J shed 5 bases, with 12 bases lying between them. The CDR3 bases are TGTGCCAGCAGCTTACGCCCGGAACGATATGGCTACACCTTC. It translates to CASSLRPERYGYTF.

This rearrangement joins TRBV30 to TRBJ1-3, with no clear D. The CDR3 contains 12 residues. Germline assignment: CDR1 GTSNPN and CDR2 SVGIG (reference sequence). V was pared by 3 bases and J by 0 bases, with 3 bases between. The CDR3 here is CAWRSSGNTIYF. The CDR3 coding sequence is TGTGCCTGGAGGAGCTCTGGAAACACCATATATTTT.

This chain links TRBV9 with TRBJ1-4; TRBD1 matches at 8 bases. The trim removed 3 bases at V and 10 bases at J, leaving 11 bases unmatched. The CDR3 is made up of 15 amino acids. Germline V gives CDR1 SGDLS, CDR2 YYNGEE. In DNA, the CDR3 is TGTGCCAGCAGCGGCCCCGAGACAGGGGTTGGAAAACTGTTTTTT. Protein sequence: CASSGPETGVGKLFF.

V gene TRBV5-1 combines with J gene TRBJ2-2, with 9 bases aligning to TRBD2. The V and J ends lost 4 bases and 9 bases, in that order; junction bases with no gene match: 10. The CDR3 contains 15 residues. Germline CDR1 SGHRS, CDR2 YFSETQ. The CDR3 region has the DNA TGCGCCAGCAGCCCCCCGGGACTAGCTTCCAGGGAGCTGTTTTTT. It specifies CASSPPGLASRELFF.

This chain links TRBV7-3 with TRBJ1-2; D unresolved. Trimming stripped 1 base from V and 4 bases from J, with 10 bases between. This CDR3 is 14 amino acids long. Germline assignment: CDR1 SGHTA and CDR2 FQGTGA. CDR3 in amino acids: CASSLMAATYGYTF. For the CDR3, the DNA is TGTGCCAGCAGCTTAATGGCCGCCACCTATGGCTACACCTTC.

The chain is built from TRBV9 and TRBJ2-2; 8 bases match TRBD2. Germline CDR1 is SGDLS and CDR2 is YYNGEE. Germline trimming cut 3 bases from V and 0 bases from J; bases unmatched to any gene: 1. This CDR3 spans 15 amino acids. Here the CDR3 DNA reads TGTGCCAGCAGCGCAGCGGGGGCGAACACCGGGGAGCTGTTTTTT. This codes for CASSAAGANTGELFF.

This clone was observed a few times. The CDR3 sequence: CASSSEGDYGYTF. The CDR3 coding sequence is TGTGCCAGCAGCTCGGAGGGAGACTATGGCTACACCTTC. The chain recombines TRBV7-9 with TRBJ1-2; no clear D gene. The length of the CDR3 is 13 residues. Per the germline V gene, CDR1 is SEHNR and CDR2 is FQNEAQ (reference sequence). The V end was cut by 4 bases, the J end by 3 bases, with 9 bases between.

The CDR3 DNA follows: TGTGCCAGCAGCTGGACAGGGGAGGATCAGCCCCAGCATTTT. Translating it yields CASSWTGEDQPQHF. This chain joins TRBV7-2 and TRBJ1-5; TRBD1 matches 9 bases. The J segment lost 5 bases and the V segment lost 4 bases, leaving 3 bases of the junction unmatched. The germline CDR1 and CDR2 sequences are SGHTA and FQGNSA. This CDR3 is built from 14 residues.

This clone has more than one count but fewer than ten. This sequence joins TRBV6-6 and TRBJ1-4; possible D gene TRBD1, 5 bases. CDR3 size: 14 residues. Trimming shortened V by 5 bases and J by 3 bases, and 10 bases separated the two germline ends. The germline CDR1 and CDR2 sequences are MNHNY and SVGAGI (reference sequence). The CDR3 loop reads CASSPRGANEKLFF. The CDR3 DNA sequence: TGTGCCAGCAGTCCTCGAGGGGCTAATGAAAAACTGTTTTTT.

The chain is built from TRBV5-1 and TRBJ2-1; 15 bases match TRBD2. The CDR3 extends over 19 amino acids. Germline V gene lookup returns CDR1 SGHRS and CDR2 YFSETQ. V dropped 0 bases and J dropped 2; count of bases not matched to a gene: 6. The CDR3 region is CASSLAAGLAGGTYNEQFF. The CDR3 region has the DNA TGCGCCAGCAGCTTGGCCGCGGGACTAGCGGGGGGAACCTACAATGAGCAGTTCTTC. Together with reference TRBV5-1 and TRBJ2-1, the CDR3 gives the full variable domain: KAGVTQTPRYLIKTRGQQVTLSCSPISGHRSVSWYQQTPGQGLQFLFEYFSETQRNKGNFPGRFSGRQFSNSRSEMNVSTLELGDSALYLCASSLAAGLAGGTYNEQFFGPGTRLTVL.

The rearrangement links TRBV6-5 to TRBJ2-2, with 7 bases fitting TRBD1. The V gene end was trimmed by 7 bases and the J gene end by 4 bases; junction bases not matched to a gene: 6. The CDR3 length is 14 residues. CDR1 is MNHEY and CDR2 is SVGAGI in the germline V gene. The CDR3 here is CASTAGGFTGELFF. CDR3 bases: TGTGCCAGCACCGCAGGGGGATTCACCGGGGAGCTGTTTTTT.

This clone was recorded only once. The chain couples TRBV5-6 to TRBJ2-7, with 8 bases fitting TRBD1. The CDR3 consists of 14 residues. J gave up 3 bases and V 0 bases, and 2 bases lay outside the gene matches. Per germline, CDR1 SGHDT and CDR2 YYEEEE. The CDR3 DNA sequence: TGTGCCAGCAGCTTGGGGACAGGGCTCTACGAGCAGTACTTC. Amino acid sequence: CASSLGTGLYEQYF.

V usage is TRBV28 and J usage is TRBJ2-1; TRBD2 is a possible D gene (5 bases). The CDR3 has 13 amino acids. Looked up from germline, CDR1 is MDHEN and CDR2 is SYDVKM. Trimming cost V 6 bases and J 0 bases, with 6 bases left between them. The CDR3 loop reads CASRGSSYNEQFF. CDR3 nucleotide sequence: TGTGCCAGCAGAGGGAGCTCCTACAATGAGCAGTTCTTC.

This clone came up once. The V call is TRBV5-1, the J call TRBJ1-4; TRBD1 is a possible D gene (5 bases). Trimming took off 2 bases at V and 8 bases at J, with 13 bases between the two ends. This CDR3 is built from 14 residues. Germline CDR1 reads SGHRS; CDR2 reads YFSETQ. The CDR3 region has the DNA TGCGCCAGCAGCTTTGACAGTACTGACGAAAAACTGTTTTTT. Its protein product is CASSFDSTDEKLFF.

V usage is TRBV9 and J usage is TRBJ1-4, with D hard to call. CDR3 length: 15 amino acids. The germline CDR1 and CDR2 sequences are SGDLS and YYNGEE. V lost 2 bases and J 0 bases, leaving 8 bases between the germline ends. CDR3 sequence reads: CASSVDSTTNEKLFF. Written as DNA, the CDR3 is TGTGCCAGCAGCGTGGATTCAACAACTAATGAAAAACTGTTTTTT.

J is TRBJ2-3 and V is TRBV6-6; D possibly matches TRBD1 or TRBD2 (5 bases each). This CDR3 region has 14 residues. Germline assignment: CDR1 MNHNY and CDR2 SVGAGI (reference sequence). Trimming took 6 bases from V and 5 from J, leaving 15 bases between them. CDR3 nucleotides: TGTGCCAGCAGCTCCCGGGACCGCGGAGATACGCAGTATTTT. Its protein product is CASSSRDRGDTQYF.

The J gene is TRBJ2-3, the V gene TRBV2, with 9 bases matching TRBD2. The germline CDR1 and CDR2 sequences are SNHLY and FYNNEI. The CDR3 covers 15 residues. Unmatched junction bases numbered 14, after V lost 10 bases and J lost 6 bases. CDR3 sequence reads: CATQPRASGVDTQYF. CDR3 nucleotide sequence: TGTGCCACCCAGCCCCGGGCTAGCGGGGTGGATACGCAGTATTTT.

The rearrangement joins TRBV9 to TRBJ1-6; 11 bases agree with TRBD1. CDR1 and CDR2 from the germline V gene are SGDLS and YYNGEE. The ends lost 5 bases at V and 10 bases at J; junction bases unmatched: 8. This CDR3 is built from 15 residues. The CDR3 spells CASRAGTGGLSPLHF. For the CDR3, the DNA is TGTGCCAGCAGGGCCGGGACAGGGGGTTTATCACCCCTCCACTTT. The full variable domain, completed using reference TRBV9 and TRBJ1-6, is DSGVTQTPKHLITATGQRVTLRCSPRSGDLSVYWYQQSLDQGLQFLIQYYNGEERAKGNILERFSAQQFPDLHSELNLSSLELGDSALYFCASRAGTGGLSPLHFGNGTRLTVT.

V gene TRBV6-1 combines with J gene TRBJ1-2, with D hard to call. Trimming left V 0 bases short and J 7 bases short, with 12 bases between. The CDR3 has 14 residues. Per the germline V gene, CDR1 is MNHNS and CDR2 is SASEGT. The CDR3 is CASSEAQYRGGYTF. In DNA, the CDR3 is TGTGCCAGCAGTGAAGCGCAATACCGGGGTGGCTACACCTTC.